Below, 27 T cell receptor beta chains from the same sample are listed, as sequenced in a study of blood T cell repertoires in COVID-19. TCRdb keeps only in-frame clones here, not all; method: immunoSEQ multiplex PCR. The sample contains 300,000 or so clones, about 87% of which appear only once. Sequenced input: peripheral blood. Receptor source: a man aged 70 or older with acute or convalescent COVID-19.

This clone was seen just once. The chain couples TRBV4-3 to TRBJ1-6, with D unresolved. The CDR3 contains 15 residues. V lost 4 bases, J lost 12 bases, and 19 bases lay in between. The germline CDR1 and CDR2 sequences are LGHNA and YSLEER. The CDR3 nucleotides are TGCGCCAGCAGCCTAAGGACGCCCCAAAGCGGACCCCTCCACTTT. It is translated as CASSLRTPQSGPLHF.

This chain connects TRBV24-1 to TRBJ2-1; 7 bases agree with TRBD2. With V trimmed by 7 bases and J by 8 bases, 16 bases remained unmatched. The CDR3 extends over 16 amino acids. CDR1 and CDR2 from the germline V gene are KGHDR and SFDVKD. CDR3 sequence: CATRNYPGGSHDEQFF. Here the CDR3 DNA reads TGTGCCACCAGAAACTACCCGGGAGGCTCACACGATGAGCAGTTCTTC.

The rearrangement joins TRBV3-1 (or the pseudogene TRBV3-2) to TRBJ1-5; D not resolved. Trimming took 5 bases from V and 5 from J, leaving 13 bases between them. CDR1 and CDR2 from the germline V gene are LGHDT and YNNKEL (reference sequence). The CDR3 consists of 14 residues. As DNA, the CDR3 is TGTGCCAGCAGCGCAGGTCAAGATTATCAGCCCCAGCATTTT. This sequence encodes CASSAGQDYQPQHF.

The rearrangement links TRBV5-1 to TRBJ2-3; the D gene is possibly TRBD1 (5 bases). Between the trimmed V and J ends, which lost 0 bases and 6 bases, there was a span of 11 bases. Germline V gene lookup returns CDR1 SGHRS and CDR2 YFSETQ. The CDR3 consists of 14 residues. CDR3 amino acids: CASSLEGYTDTQYF. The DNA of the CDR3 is TGCGCCAGCAGCTTGGAGGGGTATACGGATACGCAGTATTTT.

DNA for the CDR3: TGTGCCAGCAGCCTAGAGGACGGACTCTTCAATCAGCCCCAGCATTTT. The encoded protein is CASSLEDGLFNQPQHF. V gene TRBV7-9 combines with J gene TRBJ1-5; no firm D call. Germline V lookup: CDR1 SEHNR, CDR2 FQNEAQ (reference sequence). V dropped 5 bases and J dropped 3 bases, with 17 bases sitting between them. The CDR3 is 16 amino acids.

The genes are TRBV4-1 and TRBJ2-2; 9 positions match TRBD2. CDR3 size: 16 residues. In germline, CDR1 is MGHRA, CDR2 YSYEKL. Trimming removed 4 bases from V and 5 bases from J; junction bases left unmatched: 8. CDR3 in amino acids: CASSLDPGLATGELFF. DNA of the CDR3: TGCGCCAGCAGCCTGGACCCGGGACTAGCAACCGGGGAGCTGTTTTTT.

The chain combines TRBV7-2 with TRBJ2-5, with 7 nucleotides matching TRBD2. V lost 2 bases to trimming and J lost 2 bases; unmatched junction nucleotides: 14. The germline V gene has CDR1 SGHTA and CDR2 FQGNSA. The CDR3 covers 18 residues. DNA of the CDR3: TGTGCCAGCAGCTTAACGCCCGGCCTATCGGGGGGACAAGAGACCCAGTACTTC. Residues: CASSLTPGLSGGQETQYF.

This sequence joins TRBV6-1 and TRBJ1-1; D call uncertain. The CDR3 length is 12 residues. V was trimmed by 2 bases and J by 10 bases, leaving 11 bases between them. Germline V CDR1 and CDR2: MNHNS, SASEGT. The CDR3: CASSESEFRAFF. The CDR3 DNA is TGTGCCAGCAGTGAAAGCGAGTTTCGAGCTTTCTTT.

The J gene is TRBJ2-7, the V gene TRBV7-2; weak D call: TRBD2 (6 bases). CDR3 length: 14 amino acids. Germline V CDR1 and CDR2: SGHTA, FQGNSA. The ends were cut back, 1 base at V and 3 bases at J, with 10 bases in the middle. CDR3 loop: CASSLVLGGYEQYF. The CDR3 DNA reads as TGTGCCAGCAGCTTAGTACTGGGAGGCTACGAGCAGTACTTC.

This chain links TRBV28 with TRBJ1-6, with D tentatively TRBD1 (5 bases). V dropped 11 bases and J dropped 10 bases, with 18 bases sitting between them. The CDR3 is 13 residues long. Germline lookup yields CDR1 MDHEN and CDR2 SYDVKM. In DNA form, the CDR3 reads TGTGCCGGACGGCAGGGCGCGGACTCACCCCTCCACTTT. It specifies CAGRQGADSPLHF.

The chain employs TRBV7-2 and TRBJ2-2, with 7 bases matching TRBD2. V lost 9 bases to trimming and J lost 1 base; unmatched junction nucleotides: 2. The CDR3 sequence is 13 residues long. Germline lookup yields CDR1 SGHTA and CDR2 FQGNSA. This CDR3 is CARRGENTGELFF. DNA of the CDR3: TGTGCCAGACGGGGGGAGAACACCGGGGAGCTGTTTTTT.

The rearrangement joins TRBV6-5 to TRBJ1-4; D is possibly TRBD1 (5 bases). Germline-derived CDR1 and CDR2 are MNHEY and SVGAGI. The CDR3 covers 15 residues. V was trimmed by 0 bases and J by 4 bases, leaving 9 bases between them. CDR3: CASSYSQGVNEKLFF. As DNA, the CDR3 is TGTGCCAGCAGTTACTCGCAGGGTGTTAATGAAAAACTGTTTTTT.

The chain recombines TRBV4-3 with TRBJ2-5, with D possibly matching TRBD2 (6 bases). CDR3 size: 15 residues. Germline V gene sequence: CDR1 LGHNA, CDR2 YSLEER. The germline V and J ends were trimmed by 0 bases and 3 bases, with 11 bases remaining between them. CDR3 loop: CASSQERGREETQYF. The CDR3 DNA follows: TGCGCCAGCAGCCAAGAGCGGGGCAGGGAAGAGACCCAGTACTTC.

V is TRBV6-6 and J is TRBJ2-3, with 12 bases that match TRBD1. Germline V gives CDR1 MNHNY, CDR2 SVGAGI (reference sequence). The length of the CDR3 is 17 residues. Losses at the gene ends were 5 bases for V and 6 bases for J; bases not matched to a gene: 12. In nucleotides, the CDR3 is TGTGCCAGCAGTCAGGGGGTGGGACAGGGGGCGTACGATACGCAGTATTTT. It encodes CASSQGVGQGAYDTQYF.

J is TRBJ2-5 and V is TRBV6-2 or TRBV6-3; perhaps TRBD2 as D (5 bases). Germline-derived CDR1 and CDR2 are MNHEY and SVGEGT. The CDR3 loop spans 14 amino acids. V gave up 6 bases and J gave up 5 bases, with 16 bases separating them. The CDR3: CASRPSAGLETQYF. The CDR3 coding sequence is TGTGCCAGCAGACCTTCGGCGGGTTTGGAGACCCAGTACTTC.

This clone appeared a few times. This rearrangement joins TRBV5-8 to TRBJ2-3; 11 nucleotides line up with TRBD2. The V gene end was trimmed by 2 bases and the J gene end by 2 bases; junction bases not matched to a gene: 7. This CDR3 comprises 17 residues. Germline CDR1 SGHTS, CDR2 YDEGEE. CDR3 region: CASSFRLAGGPTDTQYF. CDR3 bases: TGTGCCAGCAGCTTCAGGCTAGCGGGAGGCCCCACAGATACGCAGTATTTT. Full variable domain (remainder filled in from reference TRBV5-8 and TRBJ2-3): EAGVTQSPTHLIKTRGQQATLRCSPISGHTSVYWYQQALGLGLQFLLWYDEGEERNRGNFPPRFSGRQFPNYSSELNVNALELEDSALYLCASSFRLAGGPTDTQYFGPGTRLTVL.

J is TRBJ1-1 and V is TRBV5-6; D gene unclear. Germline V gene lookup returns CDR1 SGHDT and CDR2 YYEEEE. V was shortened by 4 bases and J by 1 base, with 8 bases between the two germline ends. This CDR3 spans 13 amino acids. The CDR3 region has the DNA TGTGCCAGCAGCCGTACGGGGAACACTGAAGCTTTCTTT. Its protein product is CASSRTGNTEAFF.

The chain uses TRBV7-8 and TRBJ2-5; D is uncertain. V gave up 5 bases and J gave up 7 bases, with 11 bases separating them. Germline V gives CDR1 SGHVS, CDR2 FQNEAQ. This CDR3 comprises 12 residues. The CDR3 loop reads CASSPPVLTQYF. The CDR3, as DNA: TGTGCCAGCAGCCCCCCGGTTTTGACCCAGTACTTC.

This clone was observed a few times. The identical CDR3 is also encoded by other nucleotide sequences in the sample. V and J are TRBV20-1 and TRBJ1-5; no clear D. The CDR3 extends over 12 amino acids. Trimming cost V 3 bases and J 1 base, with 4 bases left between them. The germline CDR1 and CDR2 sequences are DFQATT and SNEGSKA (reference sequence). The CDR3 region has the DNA TGCAGTGCTAGTCTGAGCAATCAGCCCCAGCATTTT. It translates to CSASLSNQPQHF.

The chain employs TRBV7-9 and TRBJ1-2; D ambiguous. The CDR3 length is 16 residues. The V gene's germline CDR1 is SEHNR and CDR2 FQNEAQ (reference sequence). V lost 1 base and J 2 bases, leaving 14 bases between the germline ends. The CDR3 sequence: CASSLVDSPSNYGYTF. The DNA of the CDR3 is TGTGCCAGCAGCTTAGTAGATAGCCCCTCCAACTATGGCTACACCTTC.

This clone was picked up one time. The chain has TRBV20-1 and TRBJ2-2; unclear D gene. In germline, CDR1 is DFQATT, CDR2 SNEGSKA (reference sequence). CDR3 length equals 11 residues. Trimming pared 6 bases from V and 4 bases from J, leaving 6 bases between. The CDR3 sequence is CSAPSTGELFF. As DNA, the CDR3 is TGCAGTGCCCCCAGCACCGGGGAGCTGTTTTTT.

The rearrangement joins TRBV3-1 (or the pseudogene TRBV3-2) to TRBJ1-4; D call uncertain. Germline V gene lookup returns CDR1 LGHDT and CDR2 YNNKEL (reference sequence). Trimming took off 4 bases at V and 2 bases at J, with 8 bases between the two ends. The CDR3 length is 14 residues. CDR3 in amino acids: CASSRGATNEKLFF. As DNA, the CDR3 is TGTGCCAGCAGCCGGGGAGCTACTAATGAAAAACTGTTTTTT.

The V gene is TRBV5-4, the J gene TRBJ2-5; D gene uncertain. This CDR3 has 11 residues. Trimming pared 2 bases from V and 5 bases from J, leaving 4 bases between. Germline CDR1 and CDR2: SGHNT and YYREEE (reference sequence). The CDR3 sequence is CASSFEETQYF. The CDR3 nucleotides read TGTGCCAGCAGCTTCGAGGAGACCCAGTACTTC.

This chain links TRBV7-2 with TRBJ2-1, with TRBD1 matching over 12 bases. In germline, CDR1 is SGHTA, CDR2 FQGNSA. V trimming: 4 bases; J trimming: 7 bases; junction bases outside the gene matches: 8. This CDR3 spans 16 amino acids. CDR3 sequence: CASSSNRDRGRNEQFF. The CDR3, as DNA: TGTGCCAGCAGCTCTAACCGGGACAGGGGGCGGAATGAGCAGTTCTTC.

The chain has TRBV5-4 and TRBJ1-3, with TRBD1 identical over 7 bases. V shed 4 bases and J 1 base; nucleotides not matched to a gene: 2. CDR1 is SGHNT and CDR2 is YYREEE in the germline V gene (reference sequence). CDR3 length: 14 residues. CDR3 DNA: TGTGCCAGCAGCCTACAGGGGTCTGGAAACACCATATATTTT. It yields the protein CASSLQGSGNTIYF.

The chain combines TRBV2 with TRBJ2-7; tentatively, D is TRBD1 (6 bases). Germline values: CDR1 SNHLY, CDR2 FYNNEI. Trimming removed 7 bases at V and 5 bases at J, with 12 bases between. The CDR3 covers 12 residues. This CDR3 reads CASTGQLNEQYF. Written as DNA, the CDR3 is TGTGCCAGCACTGGACAGCTCAACGAGCAGTACTTC.

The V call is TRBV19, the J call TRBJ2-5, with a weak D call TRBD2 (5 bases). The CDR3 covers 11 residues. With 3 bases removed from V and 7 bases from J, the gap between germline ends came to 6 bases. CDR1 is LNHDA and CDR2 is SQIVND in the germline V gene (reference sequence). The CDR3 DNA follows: TGTGCCAGTAGTATCCGGGGGACCCAGTACTTC. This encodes CASSIRGTQYF. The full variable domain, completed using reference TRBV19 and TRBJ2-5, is DGGITQSPKYLFRKEGQNVTLSCEQNLNHDAMYWYRQDPGQGLRLIYYSQIVNDFQKGDIAEGYSVSREKKESFPLTVTSAQKNPTAFYLCASSIRGTQYFGPGTRLLVL.